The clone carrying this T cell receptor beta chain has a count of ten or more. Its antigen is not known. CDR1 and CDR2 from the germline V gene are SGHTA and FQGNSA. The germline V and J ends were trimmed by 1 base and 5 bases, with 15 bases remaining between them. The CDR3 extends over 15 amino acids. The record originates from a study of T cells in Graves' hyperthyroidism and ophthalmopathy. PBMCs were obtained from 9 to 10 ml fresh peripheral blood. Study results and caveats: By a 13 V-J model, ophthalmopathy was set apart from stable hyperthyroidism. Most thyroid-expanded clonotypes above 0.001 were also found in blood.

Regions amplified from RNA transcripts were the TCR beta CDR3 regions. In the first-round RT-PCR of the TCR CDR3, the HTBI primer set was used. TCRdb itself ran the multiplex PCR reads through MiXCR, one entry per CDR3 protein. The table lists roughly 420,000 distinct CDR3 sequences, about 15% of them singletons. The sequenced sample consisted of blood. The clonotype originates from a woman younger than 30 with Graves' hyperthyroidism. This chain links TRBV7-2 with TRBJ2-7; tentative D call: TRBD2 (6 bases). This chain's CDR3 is CASSLGGVDYNEQYF. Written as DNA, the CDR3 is TGTGCCAGCAGCTTAGGGGGGGTTGACTACAACGAGCAGTACTTC.